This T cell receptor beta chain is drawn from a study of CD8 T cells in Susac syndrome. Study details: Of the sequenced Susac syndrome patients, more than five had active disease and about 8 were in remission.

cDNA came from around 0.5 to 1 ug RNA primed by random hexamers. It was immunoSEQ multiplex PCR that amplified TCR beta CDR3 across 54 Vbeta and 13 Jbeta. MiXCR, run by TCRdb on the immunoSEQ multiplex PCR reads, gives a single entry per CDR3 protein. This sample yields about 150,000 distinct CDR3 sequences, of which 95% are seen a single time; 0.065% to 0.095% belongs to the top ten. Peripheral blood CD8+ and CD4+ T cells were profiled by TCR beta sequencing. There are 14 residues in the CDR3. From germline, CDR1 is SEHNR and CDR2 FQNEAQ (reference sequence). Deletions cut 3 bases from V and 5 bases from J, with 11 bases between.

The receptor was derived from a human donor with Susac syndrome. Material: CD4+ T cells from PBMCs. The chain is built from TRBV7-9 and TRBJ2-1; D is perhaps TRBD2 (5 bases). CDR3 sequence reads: CASSLAEEDNEQFF. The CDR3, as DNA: TGTGCCAGCAGCTTGGCGGAGGAGGACAATGAGCAGTTCTTC.